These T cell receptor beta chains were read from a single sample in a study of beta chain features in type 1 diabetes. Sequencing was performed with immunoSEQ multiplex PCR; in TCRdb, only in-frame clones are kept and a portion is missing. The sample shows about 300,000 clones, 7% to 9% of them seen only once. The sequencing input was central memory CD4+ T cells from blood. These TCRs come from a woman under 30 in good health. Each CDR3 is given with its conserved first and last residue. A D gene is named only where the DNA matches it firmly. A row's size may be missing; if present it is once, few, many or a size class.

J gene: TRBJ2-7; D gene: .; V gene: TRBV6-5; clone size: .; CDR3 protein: CASSEIAGHYEQYF; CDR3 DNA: TGTGCCAGCAGTGAAATTGCGGGGCACTACGAGCAGTACTTC
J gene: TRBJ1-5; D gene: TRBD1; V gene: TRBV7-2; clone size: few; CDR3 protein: CASSLGTGAYSNQPQHF; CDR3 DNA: TGTGCCAGCAGCTTAGGGACAGGGGCTTATAGCAATCAGCCCCAGCATTTT
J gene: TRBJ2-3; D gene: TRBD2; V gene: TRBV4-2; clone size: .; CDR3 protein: CASSPSSAGGTDTQYF; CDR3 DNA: TGTGCCAGCAGCCCCTCTTCCGCGGGAGGTACAGATACGCAGTATTTT
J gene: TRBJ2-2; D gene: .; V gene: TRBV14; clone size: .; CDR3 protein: CASSHRLGLNTGELFF; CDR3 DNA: TGTGCCAGCAGCCATAGACTAGGACTGAACACCGGGGAGCTGTTTTTT
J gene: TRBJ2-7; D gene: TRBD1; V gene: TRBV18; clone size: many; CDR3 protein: CASSARTGALGYEQYF; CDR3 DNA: TGTGCCAGCTCAGCCCGGACAGGGGCTTTGGGGTACGAGCAGTACTTC
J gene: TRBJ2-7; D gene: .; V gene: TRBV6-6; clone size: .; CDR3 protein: CASRQTSPPYEQYF; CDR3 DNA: TGTGCCAGCAGGCAGACAAGTCCACCCTACGAGCAGTACTTC
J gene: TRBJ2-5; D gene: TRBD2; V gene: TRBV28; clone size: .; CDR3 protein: CASSLSPGTSGGAMRETQYF; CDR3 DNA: TGTGCCAGCAGTTTATCCCCCGGGACTAGCGGGGGGGCCATGCGGGAGACCCAGTACTTC
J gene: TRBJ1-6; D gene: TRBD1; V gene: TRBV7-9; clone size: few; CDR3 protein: CASSLTDRAGSPLHF; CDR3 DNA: TGTGCCAGCAGCTTAACGGACAGGGCTGGTTCACCCCTCCACTTT
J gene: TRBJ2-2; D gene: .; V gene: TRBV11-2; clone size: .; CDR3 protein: CASRPPGLPDTGELFF; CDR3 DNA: TGTGCCAGCAGACCCCCGGGCCTACCGGACACCGGGGAGCTGTTTTTT
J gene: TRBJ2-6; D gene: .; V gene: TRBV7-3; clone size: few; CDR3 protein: CASSLLGGSSGANVLTF; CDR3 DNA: TGTGCCAGCAGCTTATTGGGTGGGTCCTCTGGGGCCAACGTCCTGACTTTC
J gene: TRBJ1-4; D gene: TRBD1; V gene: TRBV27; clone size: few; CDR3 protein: CASSLYGQGTEKLFF; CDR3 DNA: TGTGCCAGCAGTTTATACGGACAGGGGACGGAAAAACTGTTTTTT
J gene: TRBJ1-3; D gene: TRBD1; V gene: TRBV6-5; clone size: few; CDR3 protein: CASSYGTGRSGAKEF; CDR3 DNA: TGTGCCAGCAGTTACGGGACAGGTCGCTCTGGAGCAAAGGAATTT
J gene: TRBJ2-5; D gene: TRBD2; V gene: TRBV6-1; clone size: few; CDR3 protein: CASRGDGLAGETQYF; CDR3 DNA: TGTGCCAGCAGGGGCGATGGACTAGCGGGAGAGACCCAGTACTTC
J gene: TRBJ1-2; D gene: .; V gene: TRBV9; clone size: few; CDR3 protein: CASSRAVINYGYTF; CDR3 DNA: TGTGCCAGCAGCCGGGCGGTCATTAACTATGGCTACACCTTC
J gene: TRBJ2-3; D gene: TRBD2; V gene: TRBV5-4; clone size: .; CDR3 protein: CASSKTSGGASTDTQYF; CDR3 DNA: TGTGCCAGCAGCAAGACTAGCGGGGGTGCTAGCACAGATACGCAGTATTTT
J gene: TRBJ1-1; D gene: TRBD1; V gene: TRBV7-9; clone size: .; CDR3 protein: CASSKRQGNTEAFF; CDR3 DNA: TGTGCCAGCAGCAAGAGACAGGGGAACACTGAAGCTTTCTTT
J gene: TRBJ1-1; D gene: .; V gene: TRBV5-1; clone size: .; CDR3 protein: CASSLLVGNTEAFF; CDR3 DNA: TGCGCCAGCAGCTTGTTAGTAGGGAATACTGAAGCTTTCTTT
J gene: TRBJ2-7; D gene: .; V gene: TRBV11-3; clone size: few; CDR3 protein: CASSLAGQGYEQYF; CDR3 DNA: TGTGCCAGCAGCTTAGCAGGGCAGGGGTACGAGCAGTACTTC
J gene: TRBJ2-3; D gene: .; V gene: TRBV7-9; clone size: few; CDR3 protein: CASSQGDPRDTQYF; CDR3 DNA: TGTGCCAGCAGCCAAGGGGACCCCAGGGATACGCAGTATTTT
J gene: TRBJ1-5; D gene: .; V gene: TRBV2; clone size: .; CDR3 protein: CASRRSPNQPQHF; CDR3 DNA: TGTGCCAGCAGACGGAGCCCGAATCAGCCCCAGCATTTT
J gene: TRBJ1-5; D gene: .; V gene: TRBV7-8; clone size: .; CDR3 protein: CASSGTPRAQPQHF; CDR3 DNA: TGTGCCAGCAGCGGGACACCAAGGGCTCAGCCCCAGCATTTT
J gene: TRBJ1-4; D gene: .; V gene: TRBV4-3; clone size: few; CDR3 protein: CASSQEPNGATNEKLFF; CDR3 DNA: TGCGCCAGCAGCCAAGAACCCAACGGTGCAACTAATGAAAAACTGTTTTTT